This T cell receptor beta chain was captured by sequencing in a study of cytomegalovirus exposure and HLA in healthy donors. Broader study findings: According to the study, 180 or so TCR beta chains were cytomegalovirus-associated. With high specificity and sensitivity, the classifier reportedly diagnosed cytomegalovirus status.

A multiplex PCR was run with 60 Vbeta primers and 13 Jbeta primers. This table comes from immunoSEQ multiplex PCR, and its TCRdb copy is limited to in-frame clones, with some not included. The sample lists some 130,000 clones, 75% to 85% occurring once. The germline V gene has CDR1 MDHEN and CDR2 SYDVKM. CDR3 length equals 12 residues. V lost 5 bases to trimming and J lost 12 bases, with 14 bases between them. A note on this clone: What it recognizes is unknown.

This receptor was identified in a young man in good health and CMV-seronegative. The sequencing sample was made of PBMCs. The chain has TRBV28 and TRBJ1-5; no firm D call. The CDR3: CASSDSGLYQHF. CDR3 DNA sequence: TGTGCCAGCAGTGACTCCGGCCTATACCAGCATTTT.